The present entry profiles one TCR beta chain with its context. In the original processing: Reference gene primers were amplified, and this amplification served to estimate nucleated cell counts. Here immunoSEQ multiplex PCR was the method, and the copy in TCRdb shows in-frame clones only, minus some. V and J calls and clone size are given by that table; D and trimming were obtained from the DNA. The table includes 400,000 to 450,000 clones, about nine tenths detected once. This specimen belongs to a study of blood T cell repertoires in COVID-19. The overall study: Whether acute or convalescent, the COVID-19 samples came from the United States, Italy and Spain. T cells, B-cell-depleted T cells, or PBMCs provided the cDNA or gDNA that served as material.

Patients at the Seattle site were enrolled during active infection and followed longitudinally. This CDR3 is 13 amino acids long. V lost 0 bases and J lost 10, with 10 bases in between. Per the germline V gene, CDR1 is LGHNA and CDR2 is YNFKEQ. This clonotype was obtained from a woman aged 45-65 years with COVID-19, enrolled during active disease. This chain connects TRBV4-2 to TRBJ2-1, with D uncertain. The source material was peripheral blood. CDR3 residues: CASSQDELREQFF. The CDR3 DNA follows: TGTGCCAGCAGCCAAGACGAGCTCCGGGAGCAGTTCTTC.